These 31 T cell receptor beta chains share one sample of origin, sequenced in a study of shared clonotypes between healthy human individuals. Repertoires were generated with immunoSEQ multiplex PCR, while TCRdb's copy carries only in-frame clones and drops some. The sample comprises 2 million to 2.5 million clones, 85% to 95% of which are singletons, and 0.37% rests with the top ten. Sequenced input: naive CD4+ T cells from PBMCs. As for subset: CD45RA+ positively selected. The receptors derive from a man in his late teens or twenties in good health. Some clones in this sample may be carry-over from other donors' samples.

The gene calls are TRBV5-1 and TRBJ2-2; 9 bases fit TRBD1. The germline gives CDR1 SGHRS, CDR2 YFSETQ. Trimming removed 0 bases from V and 4 bases from J; junction bases left unmatched: 4. The CDR3 has 16 residues. The CDR3 protein is CASSLEGQGTTGELFF. Here the CDR3 DNA reads TGCGCCAGCAGCTTGGAGGGACAGGGCACCACCGGGGAGCTGTTTTTT.

This sequence joins TRBV30 and TRBJ1-2, with 7 positions matching TRBD1. Germline V gene data show CDR1 as GTSNPN and CDR2 as SVGIG (reference sequence). Losses at the gene ends were 3 bases for V and 6 bases for J; bases not matched to a gene: 7. The CDR3 is made up of 13 amino acids. This chain's CDR3 is CAWRRGQRDGYTF. In DNA, the CDR3 is TGTGCCTGGAGAAGGGGGCAGCGGGATGGCTACACCTTC.

V and J are TRBV7-8 and TRBJ1-3, with TRBD1 matching 9 bases. The CDR3 contains 17 residues. The J segment lost 0 bases and the V segment lost 4 bases, leaving 7 bases of the junction unmatched. Looked up from germline, CDR1 is SGHVS and CDR2 is FQNEAQ. The CDR3 DNA follows: TGTGCCAGCAGCTATAGTGGACAGGGGACCTCTGGAAACACCATATATTTT. It codes for CASSYSGQGTSGNTIYF.

The chain uses TRBV2 and TRBJ1-1; 10 bases fit TRBD1. CDR1 and CDR2 (germline): SNHLY, FYNNEI. V lost 7 bases and J lost 1; bases outside the gene matches: 3. The CDR3 covers 14 residues. DNA for the CDR3: TGTGCCAGCACTTGGGACAGGGGGAACACTGAAGCTTTCTTT. It encodes CASTWDRGNTEAFF.

The rearrangement links TRBV5-1 to TRBJ1-2, with D possibly matching TRBD1 (5 bases). The CDR3 consists of 14 residues. Per germline, CDR1 SGHRS and CDR2 YFSETQ. Trimming cost V 0 bases and J 7 bases, with 13 bases left between them. CDR3 coding DNA: TGCGCCAGCAGCTTGGGGGGCGCCTTTGGTGGCTACACCTTC. Protein sequence: CASSLGGAFGGYTF.

This chain links TRBV15 with TRBJ1-4, with a tentative D call TRBD1 (5 bases). Germline V gene sequence: CDR1 LNHNV, CDR2 YYDKDF (reference sequence). The CDR3 is 15 residues long. Trimming removed 0 bases from V and 8 bases from J, with 13 bases in between. The CDR3 loop reads CATSREWGSLEKLFF. The CDR3 DNA is TGTGCCACCAGCAGAGAGTGGGGCTCGCTCGAAAAACTGTTTTTT.

CDR3: CASSKGQPYGYTF. In DNA form, the CDR3 reads TGCGCCAGCAGTAAGGGACAGCCCTATGGCTACACCTTC. This rearrangement joins TRBV10-2 to TRBJ1-2; 7 bases agree with TRBD1. Trimming removed 5 bases from V and 4 bases from J; junction bases left unmatched: 4. The CDR3 length is 13 residues. Germline V gives CDR1 WSHSY, CDR2 SAAADI.

The chain is built from TRBV6-5 and TRBJ2-7, with TRBD1 matching 9 bases. The ends lost 4 bases at V and 1 base at J; junction bases unmatched: 2. The CDR3 sequence is 14 residues long. The germline gives CDR1 MNHEY, CDR2 SVGAGI. CDR3: CASSWDRVSYEQYF. CDR3 DNA sequence: TGTGCCAGCAGTTGGGACAGGGTTTCCTACGAGCAGTACTTC.

The rearrangement uses TRBV5-4 and TRBJ2-3; D might be TRBD1 (5 bases). The V end was cut by 3 bases, the J end by 3 bases, with 8 bases between. Germline loops: CDR1 SGHNT, CDR2 YYREEE (reference sequence). The length of the CDR3 is 13 residues. The CDR3, as DNA: TGTGCCAGCAGCTCCCAGGGTACAGATACGCAGTATTTT. This gives the protein CASSSQGTDTQYF. The full variable domain, with the rest looked up from reference TRBV5-4 and TRBJ2-3, is ETGVTQSPTHLIKTRGQQVTLRCSSQSGHNTVSWYQQALGQGPQFIFQYYREEENGRGNFPPRFSGLQFPNYSSELNVNALELDDSALYLCASSSQGTDTQYFGPGTRLTVL.

V and J are TRBV9 and TRBJ1-1; D is undetermined. Deletions cut 4 bases from V and 4 bases from J, with 17 bases between. CDR1 is SGDLS, CDR2 YYNGEE, per germline. The CDR3 consists of 15 residues. The CDR3 coding sequence is TGTGCCAGCAGCCCGAACCCCCTGGGTGGCACTGAAGCTTTCTTT. Encoded protein: CASSPNPLGGTEAFF.

V is TRBV27 and J is TRBJ2-7, with a possible D match to TRBD2 (6 bases). CDR3 length equals 15 residues. The V gene lost 2 bases and the J gene lost 0 bases, with 11 bases spanning the gap. The V gene's germline CDR1 is MNHEY and CDR2 SMNVEV (reference sequence). The CDR3: CASSLGGSSSYEQYF. The CDR3, as DNA: TGTGCCAGCAGTTTAGGGGGGAGTAGCTCCTACGAGCAGTACTTC.

The chain combines TRBV2 with TRBJ2-7; D is possibly TRBD2 (5 bases). The CDR3 is 14 amino acids. CDR1 is SNHLY and CDR2 is FYNNEI in the germline V gene. The V end lost 5 bases, the J end lost 5 bases, and 16 bases lay between the germline ends. CDR3 residues: CASSPRTLRDEQYF. CDR3 nucleotide sequence: TGTGCCAGCAGTCCCCGGACGTTGAGGGACGAGCAGTACTTC.

The rearrangement links TRBV19 to TRBJ2-3, with TRBD2 matching over 11 bases. Germline V lookup: CDR1 LNHDA, CDR2 SQIVND (reference sequence). The CDR3 length is 15 residues. Losses at the gene ends were 6 bases for V and 6 bases for J; bases not matched to a gene: 8. CDR3 coding DNA: TGTGCCAGTAGCCACCTAGCGGGAGGTTCGGATACGCAGTATTTT. This sequence encodes CASSHLAGGSDTQYF.

This chain uses TRBV4-1 with TRBJ2-1, with TRBD2 matching 13 bases. The CDR3 is made up of 18 amino acids. In germline, CDR1 is MGHRA, CDR2 YSYEKL. Trimming at V came to 4 bases and at J to 2 bases, leaving 8 bases not matched to a gene. Here the CDR3 reads CASSPLLAGGPAYNEQFF. CDR3 nucleotide sequence: TGCGCCAGCAGCCCACTACTAGCGGGAGGGCCCGCCTACAATGAGCAGTTCTTC.

This rearrangement joins TRBV27 to TRBJ2-1; possible D gene TRBD1, 7 bases. The CDR3 extends over 13 amino acids. V lost 4 bases and J lost 13, with 17 bases in between. In germline, CDR1 is MNHEY, CDR2 SMNVEV (reference sequence). DNA for the CDR3: TGTGCCAGCAGTTCATACAGGGGACTCTCTCAGTTCTTC. Translation: CASSSYRGLSQFF.

The genes are TRBV28 and TRBJ2-1, with TRBD1 matching over 7 bases. Looked up from germline, CDR1 is MDHEN and CDR2 is SYDVKM. The CDR3 totals 16 residues. The ends lost 6 bases at V and 4 bases at J; junction bases unmatched: 12. CDR3 DNA: TGTGCCAGCAGCGACCTTGGGACAGAGAAATACAATGAGCAGTTCTTC. It translates to CASSDLGTEKYNEQFF.

This clone has just one count. V gene TRBV29-1 combines with J gene TRBJ2-1, with D perhaps matching TRBD1 or TRBD2 (5 bases each). Trimming shortened V by 5 bases and J by 3 bases, and 11 bases separated the two germline ends. The CDR3 totals 13 residues. The germline CDR1 and CDR2 sequences are SQVTM and ANQGSEA. Here the CDR3 reads CSVSGDLYNEQFF. CDR3 in DNA: TGCAGCGTTTCCGGGGACCTCTACAATGAGCAGTTCTTC.

The rearrangement joins TRBV5-6 to TRBJ2-5; 11 nucleotides match TRBD1. This CDR3 is built from 17 residues. Germline values: CDR1 SGHDT, CDR2 YYEEEE. J lost 1 base, V lost 0 bases, and 5 bases had no gene match. CDR3 amino acids: CASSLGGTGGPQETQYF. In DNA form, the CDR3 reads TGTGCCAGCAGCTTGGGGGGGACAGGGGGACCCCAAGAGACCCAGTACTTC.

V gene TRBV5-1 combines with J gene TRBJ2-1; no clear D gene. The germline gives CDR1 SGHRS, CDR2 YFSETQ. The CDR3 has 15 residues. The ends were cut back, 2 bases at V and 0 bases at J, with 9 bases in the middle. For the CDR3, the DNA is TGCGCCAGCAGCTTTGAAGGCTTCTCCTACAATGAGCAGTTCTTC. Translating it yields CASSFEGFSYNEQFF.

The CDR3 coding sequence is TGTGCCAGCAGCTTAGGCCGTAGCGGGATTTCCTACAATGAGCAGTTCTTC. Amino acid sequence: CASSLGRSGISYNEQFF. The chain employs TRBV13 and TRBJ2-1, with 8 bases aligning to TRBD2. CDR3 length: 17 amino acids. Germline V gene lookup returns CDR1 PRHDT and CDR2 FYEKMQ (reference sequence). V shed 0 bases and J 1 base; nucleotides not matched to a gene: 5.

The chain has TRBV21-1 and TRBJ1-5; the D segment call TRBD1 is taken from the table without a DNA check. TRBV21-1 is labeled a pseudogene. The CDR3 is 18 amino acids. As DNA, the CDR3 is TGTGCCAGCAGCATAAGACGCAGGGACAGGGTGGCTGGTCAGCCCCAGCATTTT. Its protein is CASSIRRRDRVAGQPQHF.

The chain recombines TRBV5-1 with TRBJ1-3; 8 nucleotides align to TRBD1. Germline V CDR1 and CDR2: SGHRS, YFSETQ. The CDR3 spans 19 residues. Trimming cost V 3 bases and J 1 base; bases outside gene matches: 15. The CDR3 here is CASSYGRTGRYASGNTIYF. DNA of the CDR3: TGCGCCAGCAGCTACGGGAGGACAGGGCGATACGCTTCTGGAAACACCATATATTTT.

J is TRBJ1-2 and V is TRBV10-3; TRBD1 aligns across 8 bases. J was trimmed by 4 bases and V by 0 bases; bases with no gene match: 10. The CDR3 consists of 17 residues. CDR1 is ENHRY and CDR2 is SYGVKD in the germline V gene. For the CDR3, the DNA is TGTGCCATCAGTGAGTCGGGACAGGCCTCAGCTCTCTATGGCTACACCTTC. It codes for CAISESGQASALYGYTF.

V is TRBV19 and J is TRBJ1-5; 8 nucleotides agree with TRBD1. Germline V lookup: CDR1 LNHDA, CDR2 SQIVND (reference sequence). This CDR3 has 17 residues. V dropped 0 bases and J dropped 7; count of bases not matched to a gene: 11. In nucleotides, the CDR3 is TGTGCCAGTAGTATAGATCGTGCAGGGGGCAAAGGACAGCCCCAGCATTTT. As protein: CASSIDRAGGKGQPQHF.

The genes are TRBV5-1 and TRBJ1-3, with 7 bases identical to TRBD1. CDR3 length: 16 amino acids. Germline V CDR1 and CDR2: SGHRS, YFSETQ. Unmatched junction bases numbered 9, after V lost 6 bases and J lost 0 bases. The CDR3 DNA reads TGCGCCAGCACGTCGACAGGGCCCAGCTCTGGAAACACCATATATTTT. Amino acid sequence: CASTSTGPSSGNTIYF.

This clone was recorded once. The chain carries TRBV7-8 and TRBJ2-5; 12 positions agree with TRBD1. Germline V gives CDR1 SGHVS, CDR2 FQNEAQ. The V and J ends lost 1 base and 8 bases, in that order; junction bases with no gene match: 5. The CDR3 runs to 15 residues. This CDR3 is CASSLVGQGASTQYF. CDR3 DNA: TGTGCCAGCAGCTTAGTGGGACAGGGGGCTTCAACCCAGTACTTC.

The chain combines TRBV28 with TRBJ1-2; D not resolved. Germline V gene lookup returns CDR1 MDHEN and CDR2 SYDVKM. The CDR3 has 13 residues. The V gene lost 7 bases and the J gene lost 4 bases, with 13 bases spanning the gap. This CDR3 reads CASTQDGIYGYTF. The CDR3 DNA reads TGTGCCAGCACCCAGGACGGGATCTATGGCTACACCTTC.

J is TRBJ2-5 and V is TRBV7-2, with D possibly matching TRBD1 (5 bases). The germline V gene has CDR1 SGHTA and CDR2 FQGNSA. Trimming took 2 bases from V and 2 from J, leaving 18 bases between them. There are 17 residues in the CDR3. The CDR3, as DNA: TGTGCCAGCAGCTTACTAAGTACGGTAGGGGCTCAAGAGACCCAGTACTTC. This translates into CASSLLSTVGAQETQYF.

This chain joins TRBV28 and TRBJ1-5; the match to TRBD1 covers 7 bases. Unmatched junction bases numbered 3, after V lost 7 bases and J lost 3 bases. Germline lookup yields CDR1 MDHEN and CDR2 SYDVKM. The length of the CDR3 is 13 residues. The CDR3 reads CASKGQPNQPQHF. The CDR3 DNA is TGTGCCAGCAAGGGACAGCCCAATCAGCCCCAGCATTTT.

Comment on this clone: Other DNA sequences within the sample encode an identical CDR3. The CDR3 sequence is CASRGDSYNYGYTF. CDR3 DNA: TGTGCCAGCCGGGGGGACAGCTATAACTATGGCTACACCTTC. This chain uses TRBV2 with TRBJ1-2; 7 bases fit TRBD1. The germline gives CDR1 SNHLY, CDR2 FYNNEI. Unmatched junction bases numbered 7, after V lost 8 bases and J lost 1 base. The CDR3 totals 14 residues.

This clone came up once. The chain employs TRBV28 and TRBJ2-7, with D perhaps TRBD2 (5 bases). The length of the CDR3 is 15 residues. V dropped 2 bases and J dropped 0 bases, with 11 bases sitting between them. The V gene's germline CDR1 is MDHEN and CDR2 SYDVKM. The CDR3 reads CASSLASSSSYEQYF. The CDR3 coding sequence is TGTGCCAGCAGTTTAGCTAGCAGTAGCTCCTACGAGCAGTACTTC.